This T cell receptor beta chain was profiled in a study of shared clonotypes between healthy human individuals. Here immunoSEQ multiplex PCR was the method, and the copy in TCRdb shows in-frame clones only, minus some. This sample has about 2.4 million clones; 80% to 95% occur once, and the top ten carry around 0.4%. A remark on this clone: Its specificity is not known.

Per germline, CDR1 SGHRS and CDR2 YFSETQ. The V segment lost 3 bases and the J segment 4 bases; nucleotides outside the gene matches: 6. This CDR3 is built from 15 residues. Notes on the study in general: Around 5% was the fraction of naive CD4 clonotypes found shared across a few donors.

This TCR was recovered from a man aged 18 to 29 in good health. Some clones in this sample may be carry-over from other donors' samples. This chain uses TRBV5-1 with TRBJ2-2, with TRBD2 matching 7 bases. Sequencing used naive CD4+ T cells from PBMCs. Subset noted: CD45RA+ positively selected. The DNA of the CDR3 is TGCGCCAGCAGCTCTAGCGGTTCGGGCACCGGGGAGCTGTTTTTT. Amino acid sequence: CASSSSGSGTGELFF.